This T cell receptor beta chain was documented in a study of blood T cell repertoires in COVID-19. About the research overall: From the United States, Italy and Spain came samples of acute and convalescent COVID-19. PBMCs, B-cell-depleted T cells, or T cells provided the cDNA or gDNA that made up the material.

How the authors handled the data: Amplification from reference gene primers served as the basis for estimated nucleated cell counts. Assay used: immunoSEQ multiplex PCR; TCRdb lists only in-frame clones, some missing. V and J calls and clone size come straight from that table; D and trimming were deduced from the DNA. The sample includes 130,000 to 150,000 clones, more than 65% seen only once; the top ten take approximately 7.1%. The CDR3 loop spans 16 amino acids. Sequenced: peripheral blood. The V and J genes are TRBV21-1 and TRBJ2-7; the DNA was not used to check the table's D call, TRBD2. TRBV21-1 is tagged as a pseudogene. The receptor comes from a woman aged 45-65 years in a cohort sampled during active or convalescent COVID-19. CDR3 DNA sequence: TGTGCCAGCAGCAAGGTAGGTCGACGGGACTCCTACGAGCAGTACTTC. This codes for CASSKVGRRDSYEQYF.